This T cell receptor beta chain is from a study of monozygotic twins with inflammatory bowel disease. Whole-study findings and limits: The authors could not tell different T cell subtypes apart. The co-twins with IBD showed lower TCRbeta diversity (inverse Simpson) than their healthy siblings.

After re-calling the 5' RACE reads, TCRdb lists one entry per CDR3 protein, DNA absent. The sample data list some 160,000 distinct CDR3 sequences. Turning to this clonotype: Its antigen is currently unknown.

CDR3 length: 13 residues. CDR1 SGHRS and CDR2 YFSETQ come from the germline V gene. The sequence was obtained from a human donor with ulcerative colitis or Crohn's disease, or a healthy co-twin of an affected twin (not recorded which). V is TRBV5-1 and J is TRBJ1-5. Sequencing was carried out using blood. CDR3: CASSLAWDQPQHF.